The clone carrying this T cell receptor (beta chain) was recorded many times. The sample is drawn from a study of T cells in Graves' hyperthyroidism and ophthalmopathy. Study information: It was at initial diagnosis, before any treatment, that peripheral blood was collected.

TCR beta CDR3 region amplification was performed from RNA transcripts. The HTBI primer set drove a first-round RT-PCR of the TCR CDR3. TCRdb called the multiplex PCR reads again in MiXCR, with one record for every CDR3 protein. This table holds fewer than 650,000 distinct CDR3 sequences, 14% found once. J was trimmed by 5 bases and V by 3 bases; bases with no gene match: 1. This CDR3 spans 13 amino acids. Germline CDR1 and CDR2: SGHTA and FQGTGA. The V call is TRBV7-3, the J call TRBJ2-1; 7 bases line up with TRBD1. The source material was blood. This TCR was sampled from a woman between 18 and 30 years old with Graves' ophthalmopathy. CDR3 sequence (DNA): TGTGCCAGCAGCTTCGACAGGGACAATGAGCAGTTCTTC. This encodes CASSFDRDNEQFF.